A selection of T cell receptor beta chains follows, all from one sample in a study of somatic mutations in cytotoxic T cells in rheumatoid arthritis. TCRdb's table, derived via immunoSEQ multiplex PCR, lists solely in-frame clones and lacks some. This table holds fewer than 15,000 clones, over 80% found once. The sample consisted of CD4+ T cells sorted from blood. These receptors all stem from a man in his 70s with rheumatoid arthritis. CDR3s include the opening cysteine and the closing phenylalanine or tryptophan. The order of the fields is V gene, J gene, clone size, D gene, CDR3 DNA, CDR3 protein. The D gene is left open where the match is weak. The listing skips clone size in some rows; elsewhere it reads once, few, many or a size class.

>TRBV6-6|TRBJ2-1|few|TRBD1
TGTGCCAGCAGTTGGTCCGGGGGACAGGGTGACAATGAGCAGTTCTTC
CASSWSGGQGDNEQFF
>TRBV15|TRBJ1-2|NA|TRBD1
TGTGCCACCAGCAGAGAGACAGGGGGATTTGGCTACACCTTC
CATSRETGGFGYTF
>TRBV5-6|TRBJ1-2|NA|TRBD1
TGTGCCAGCAGCTTGTTTGATTCCGGGACAGGCTATGGCTACACCTTC
CASSLFDSGTGYGYTF
>TRBV28|TRBJ1-4|NA|NA
TGTGCCAGCAGTTCTCCGACAGGCTGGGGTGAAAAACTGTTTTTT
CASSSPTGWGEKLFF
>TRBV5-4|TRBJ1-1|NA|TRBD1
TGTGCCAGCAGCCTTCTAGGACAGGGGTGGACTGAAGCTTTCTTT
CASSLLGQGWTEAFF
>TRBV11-2|TRBJ2-1|NA|NA
TGTGCCAGCAGCTTAGACTGGCGGGGGCACAATGAGCAGTTCTTC
CASSLDWRGHNEQFF
>TRBV5-1|TRBJ2-5|NA|TRBD1
TGCGCCAGCAGCCGGGACAGGGCCTACCAGGAGACCCAGTACTTC
CASSRDRAYQETQYF
>TRBV28|TRBJ2-5|NA|NA
TGTGCCAGCCGCCAAGCGGAGACCCAGTACTTC
CASRQAETQYF
>TRBV28|TRBJ2-5|NA|NA
TGTGCCAGCAGTCCCCCGAGCCTAGAGACCCAGTACTTC
CASSPPSLETQYF
>TRBV9|TRBJ1-1|NA|NA
TGTGCCAGCAGCAAGACAGGCAACACTGAAGCTTTCTTT
CASSKTGNTEAFF
>TRBV19|TRBJ2-7|NA|NA
TGTGCCAGTAGTATGAGAGGGCAGATCTTCTCCTACGAGCAGTACTTC
CASSMRGQIFSYEQYF
>TRBV5-1|TRBJ2-1|NA|TRBD2
TGCGCCAGCAGCGGGGGACTAGCGGGTTACAATGAGCAGTTCTTC
CASSGGLAGYNEQFF
>TRBV27|TRBJ1-1|once|NA
TGTGCCAGCAGTCCCCTCGAGGTGAGTGAAGCTTTCTTT
CASSPLEVSEAFF
>TRBV5-1|TRBJ1-5|NA|NA
TGCGCCAGCAGCCGGGATGGAGCGCGCAATCAGCCCCAGCATTTT
CASSRDGARNQPQHF
>TRBV5-1|TRBJ1-1|NA|NA
TGCGCCAGCAGCCGGACAGTACTAGGGAAAGCTTTCTTT
CASSRTVLGKAFF
>TRBV30|TRBJ1-3|NA|NA
TGTGCCTGCAGGGTAACTGGAAACACCATATATTTT
CACRVTGNTIYF
>TRBV5-1|TRBJ2-7|NA|TRBD1
TGCGCCAGCAGCGCAAGGACAGGGGGAACCTACGAGCAGTACTTC
CASSARTGGTYEQYF
>TRBV5-1|TRBJ2-1|NA|TRBD2
TGCGCCAGCAGCTTGGACGGGACTAGCGGAGTCGGACTGTTCTTC
CASSLDGTSGVGLFF
>TRBV4-1|TRBJ2-5|NA|TRBD1
TGCGCCAGCAGCATGGGACAGCAAGAGACCCAGTACTTC
CASSMGQQETQYF
>TRBV15|TRBJ2-1|once|NA
TGTGCCACCAGCAGAGGGGACACCGTCCTCAATGAGCAGTTCTTC
CATSRGDTVLNEQFF
>TRBV6-5|TRBJ2-5|few|NA
TGTGCCAGCATAGGGAGAATAGGAGGGACCCAGTACTTC
CASIGRIGGTQYF
>TRBV19|TRBJ1-6|NA|NA
TGTGCCAGTAGCGACTGGGATAATTCACCCCTCCACTTT
CASSDWDNSPLHF
>TRBV19|TRBJ2-3|NA|TRBD2
TGTGCCAGTAAGTTGGGACTAGCGGGGACTGGCACAGATACGCAGTATTTT
CASKLGLAGTGTDTQYF
>TRBV18|TRBJ2-5|NA|TRBD2
TGTGCCAGCTCACCTACGACTAGCGGGCGCCAAGAGACCCAGTACTTC
CASSPTTSGRQETQYF
>TRBV19|TRBJ2-3|once|TRBD2
TGTGCCAGTAAAGGACTAGCGGGGGGTCCAGATACGCAGTATTTT
CASKGLAGGPDTQYF
>TRBV30|TRBJ1-3|few|NA
TGTGCCTGGACTCTTTACAATTCTGGAAACACCATATATTTT
CAWTLYNSGNTIYF
>TRBV7-9|TRBJ1-2|NA|TRBD1
TGTGCCAGCAGCGTCGACAGGGCGGGTGGACGCACCTTC
CASSVDRAGGRTF
>TRBV10-3|TRBJ2-7|NA|TRBD1
TGTGCCATCAGTGAGGACTACAGGGGGCCGCAGTACTTC
CAISEDYRGPQYF
>TRBV7-2|TRBJ2-3|NA|NA
TGTGCCAGCAGCTTAGGTTGGGGGCCAGATACGCAGTATTTT
CASSLGWGPDTQYF
>TRBV2|TRBJ2-2|NA|NA
TGTGCCAGCAGTGCCAGGGGCCCGAACACCGGGGAGCTGTTTTTT
CASSARGPNTGELFF
>TRBV12-1|TRBJ2-2|NA|NA
TGTGCCAGCAGCCGATCGCGGGAGGGCCTGATTGGGACCGGGGAGCTGTTTTTT
CASSRSREGLIGTGELFF
>TRBV27|TRBJ1-5|NA|NA
TGTGCCAGCAGTTCGGGTGGTCAGCCCCAGCATTTT
CASSSGGQPQHF
>TRBV2|TRBJ2-5|once|NA
TGTGCCAGCAGTGAACTTATCGGGGAGACCCAGTACTTC
CASSELIGETQYF
>TRBV6-5|TRBJ2-1|once|NA
TGTGCCAGCAGTTACCGGGGGAGGAACAATGAGCAGTTCTTC
CASSYRGRNNEQFF
>TRBV19|TRBJ1-4|NA|TRBD1
TGTGCCAGTAGATTGGCTGGACAGGGGACTGAAAAACTGTTTTTT
CASRLAGQGTEKLFF
>TRBV12-5|TRBJ2-2|NA|TRBD1
TGTGCTAGTGGTTTGGGAGGACAGGAGAACACCGGGGAGCTGTTTTTT
CASGLGGQENTGELFF
>TRBV11-3|TRBJ1-4|NA|NA
TGTGCCAGCAGCTTAGAGATCGGGAGGCAGATGGATGAAAAACTGTTTTTT
CASSLEIGRQMDEKLFF
>TRBV7-3|TRBJ2-2|NA|TRBD1
TGTGCCAGCCGCGGGACAGGGAACACCGGGGAGCTGTTTTTT
CASRGTGNTGELFF
>TRBV7-8|TRBJ1-2|NA|TRBD1
TGTGCCGGCAGCTTAAGGGGGCCGGAGACTAACTATGGCTACACCTTC
CAGSLRGPETNYGYTF
>TRBV25-1|TRBJ2-5|NA|NA
TGTGCCAGCAGTGAACGGGTGGCATCGGAGACCCAGTACTTC
CASSERVASETQYF
>TRBV5-5|TRBJ2-7|NA|TRBD1
TGTGCCAGCAGCTTGGCAAGGACAGGGGGCTACGAGCAGTACTTC
CASSLARTGGYEQYF
>TRBV5-1|TRBJ1-1|NA|TRBD1
TGCGCCAGCAGTCTAGACAGGGGCACTGAAGCTTTCTTT
CASSLDRGTEAFF
>TRBV6-1|TRBJ2-7|once|NA
TGTGCCAGCAGTGGGGGGACACTCTACGAGCAGTACTTC
CASSGGTLYEQYF